These 21 T cell receptor beta chains originate from one sample sequenced in a study of OX40 agonist ivuxolimab in advanced cancers. Method: immunoSEQ multiplex PCR; TCRdb's copy keeps in-frame clones and lacks some. The data contain about 46,000 clones, over 65% of them seen just once; the ten biggest clones take up more than 1.5%. The material sequenced was CD4+ or CD8+ T cells sorted from blood, taken in a trial of the OX40 agonist ivuxolimab. These receptors were obtained from an adult with an advanced solid tumor such as melanoma, head and neck, liver or kidney cancer.

The chain couples TRBV5-1 to TRBJ2-6; no clear D gene. Germline V gives CDR1 SGHRS, CDR2 YFSETQ. V was clipped by 0 bases and J by 0 bases, with 13 bases between them. This CDR3 contains 18 residues. CDR3 in DNA: TGCGCCAGCAGCTTGGGGTCAGATAGAGACTCTGGGGCCAACGTCCTGACTTTC. It encodes CASSLGSDRDSGANVLTF.

This clone has just a few counts. This chain uses TRBV6-1 with TRBJ2-7, with D possibly being TRBD1 (7 bases). This CDR3 spans 15 amino acids. Trimming left V 4 bases short and J 4 bases short, with 17 bases between. The germline V gene has CDR1 MNHNS and CDR2 SASEGT. CDR3 bases: TGTGCCAGCAGTGCGGAGGGGGACAGAAATTACGAGCAGTACTTC. Amino acid sequence: CASSAEGDRNYEQYF.

CDR3 nucleotides: TGTGCCATCAGTGAGTCGTTGGGGAGGAGCTATGGCTACACCTTC. As protein: CAISESLGRSYGYTF. The gene calls are TRBV10-3 and TRBJ1-2; D not certain. V lost 0 bases and J lost 4, with 12 bases in between. CDR3 length equals 15 residues. Germline values: CDR1 ENHRY, CDR2 SYGVKD.

V and J are TRBV18 and TRBJ1-1, with D tentatively TRBD1 (5 bases). V lost 6 bases, J lost 0 bases, and 14 bases lay in between. Germline lookup yields CDR1 KGHSH and CDR2 LQKENI. The CDR3 consists of 15 residues. The CDR3: CASSPKTDMNTEAFF. CDR3 coding DNA: TGTGCCAGCTCTCCTAAGACAGATATGAACACTGAAGCTTTCTTT.

This rearrangement joins TRBV2 to TRBJ1-6; no reliable D call. From germline, CDR1 is SNHLY and CDR2 FYNNEI. There are 15 residues in the CDR3. V was cut by 6 bases and J by 10 bases, with 19 bases left in between. The CDR3 nucleotides are TGTGCCAGCAGGCAACAGATCTGGGTGGACTCACCCCTCCACTTT. Translation: CASRQQIWVDSPLHF.

This clone was observed a handful of times. The CDR3, as DNA: TGTGCCTGGAGTGTAGGGTTGAGGGGGCATCAGCCCCAGCATTTT. It encodes CAWSVGLRGHQPQHF. The chain has TRBV30 and TRBJ1-5; 7 nucleotides align to TRBD1. V shed 0 bases, J shed 5 bases, and the junction held 7 bases outside the gene matches. CDR1 is GTSNPN, CDR2 SVGIG, per germline (reference sequence). The CDR3 sequence is 15 residues long. The whole variable domain, remainder taken from reference TRBV30 and TRBJ1-5, is SQTIHQWPATLVQPVGSPLSLECTVEGTSNPNLYWYRQAAGRGLQLLFYSVGIGQISSEVPQNLSASRPQDRQFILSSKKLLLSDSGFYLCAWSVGLRGHQPQHFGDGTRLSIL.

The chain employs TRBV30 and TRBJ1-3; 8 bases agree with TRBD1. The CDR3 sequence is 15 residues long. Germline CDR1 reads GTSNPN; CDR2 reads SVGIG (reference sequence). Trimming at V came to 0 bases and at J to 2 bases, leaving 3 bases not matched to a gene. The CDR3 sequence is CAWSVGTGAGNTIYF. The CDR3 nucleotides are TGTGCCTGGAGTGTCGGGACAGGCGCTGGAAACACCATATATTTT.

The rearrangement uses TRBV5-1 and TRBJ1-6, with 8 nucleotides matching TRBD1. There are 14 residues in the CDR3. Trimming cost V 4 bases and J 7 bases; bases outside gene matches: 4. Germline V lookup: CDR1 SGHRS, CDR2 YFSETQ. The CDR3 region has the DNA TGCGCCAGCAGCGACGGACAGGGAAATTCACCCCTCCACTTT. Translation gives CASSDGQGNSPLHF.

The chain recombines TRBV2 with TRBJ2-2, with D possibly TRBD1 on 6 matching bases. V lost 5 bases and J lost 4, with 11 bases in between. The CDR3 extends over 14 amino acids. Germline V gene data show CDR1 as SNHLY and CDR2 as FYNNEI. The CDR3 DNA follows: TGTGCCAGCAGTTCCGGACAGTTCACCGGGGAGCTGTTTTTT. The encoded protein is CASSSGQFTGELFF.

The rearrangement uses TRBV11-2 and TRBJ1-1; tentative D call: TRBD1 (5 bases). From germline, CDR1 is SGHAT and CDR2 FQNNGV. V shed 2 bases and J shed 5 bases, with 9 bases lying between them. The CDR3 contains 13 residues. CDR3 nucleotide sequence: TGTGCCAGCAGCTTATTCGGGGGTACTGAAGCTTTCTTT. Translation gives CASSLFGGTEAFF.

The chain carries TRBV18 and TRBJ2-7, with TRBD1 matching over 7 bases. Germline assignment: CDR1 KGHSH and CDR2 LQKENI. CDR3 length equals 15 residues. The ends lost 0 bases at V and 5 bases at J; junction bases unmatched: 7. The CDR3: CASSPPRDRVNEQYF. The DNA of the CDR3 is TGTGCCAGCTCACCACCCCGAGACAGGGTCAACGAGCAGTACTTC.

The chain is built from TRBV5-4 and TRBJ1-4, with D perhaps matching TRBD1 (5 bases). The V end was cut by 1 base, the J end by 0 bases, with 13 bases between. The length of the CDR3 is 17 residues. Germline CDR1 SGHNT, CDR2 YYREEE (reference sequence). CDR3 bases: TGTGCCAGCAGCTTGAGGCAGGGTTTTACAACTAATGAAAAACTGTTTTTT. It encodes CASSLRQGFTTNEKLFF.

This CDR3 reads CASSSSGTASSTEAFF. The DNA for the CDR3 is TGTGCCAGCAGTTCTTCCGGGACAGCGTCTTCCACTGAAGCTTTCTTT. The J gene is TRBJ1-1, the V gene TRBV7-9; 7 bases agree with TRBD1. The CDR3 consists of 16 residues. CDR1 and CDR2 (germline): SEHNR, FQNEAQ (reference sequence). The ends lost 6 bases at V and 4 bases at J; junction bases unmatched: 14.

The V gene is TRBV7-9, the J gene TRBJ1-6; D ambiguous. The CDR3 runs to 12 residues. Germline V gene sequence: CDR1 SEHNR, CDR2 FQNEAQ (reference sequence). Deletions cut 1 base from V and 9 bases from J, with 4 bases between. The CDR3, as DNA: TGTGCCAGCAGCTTAGAGTTTTCACCCCTCCACTTT. Translation gives CASSLEFSPLHF.

The V and J genes are TRBV5-1 and TRBJ2-2; the D is unclear. The CDR3 is made up of 15 amino acids. From germline, CDR1 is SGHRS and CDR2 YFSETQ. V was shortened by 1 base and J by 0 bases, with 7 bases between the two germline ends. The CDR3, as DNA: TGCGCCAGCAGCTTGCACAGCGCGAACACCGGGGAGCTGTTTTTT. This sequence encodes CASSLHSANTGELFF.

The chain uses TRBV7-8 and TRBJ2-7, with D perhaps given as TRBD1 or TRBD2 (6 bases each). Trimming took off 2 bases at V and 2 bases at J, with 16 bases between the two ends. Germline CDR1 is SGHVS and CDR2 is FQNEAQ. The CDR3 runs 16 residues. This CDR3 is CASSLMYGGPTYEQYF. In DNA form, the CDR3 reads TGTGCCAGCAGCTTAATGTATGGGGGGCCCACCTACGAGCAGTACTTC. The complete variable domain, with remaining parts taken from reference TRBV7-8 and TRBJ2-7, reads GAGVSQSPRYKVAKRGQDVALRCDPISGHVSLFWYQQALGQGPEFLTYFQNEAQLDKSGLPSDRFFAERPEGSVSTLKIQRTQQEDSAVYLCASSLMYGGPTYEQYFGPGTRLTVT.

The chain's CDR3 is CASSLTGDETQYF. The CDR3 DNA is TGTGCCAGCAGCTTGACAGGGGACGAGACCCAGTACTTC. The rearrangement links TRBV5-6 to TRBJ2-5; 7 nucleotides match TRBD1. Germline CDR1 is SGHDT and CDR2 is YYEEEE. The CDR3 loop spans 13 amino acids. Trimming cost V 1 base and J 5 bases; bases outside gene matches: 2.

There are a few counts of this clone. V gene TRBV14 combines with J gene TRBJ2-7; D not certain. This CDR3 spans 12 amino acids. Deletions cut 3 bases from V and 1 base from J, with 4 bases between. Germline CDR1 reads SGHDN; CDR2 reads FVKESK. CDR3: CASSQDSYEQYF. The CDR3 DNA sequence: TGTGCCAGCAGCCAGGATTCCTACGAGCAGTACTTC.

V and J are TRBV5-4 and TRBJ1-5, with 8 nucleotides matching TRBD1. V was clipped by 4 bases and J by 4 bases; unmatched bases: 10. From germline, CDR1 is SGHNT and CDR2 YYREEE (reference sequence). CDR3 size: 16 residues. The CDR3: CASSQSPDRVNQPQHF. As DNA, the CDR3 is TGTGCCAGCAGCCAATCCCCGGACAGGGTAAATCAGCCCCAGCATTTT.

The rearrangement joins TRBV15 to TRBJ1-4, with a possible D match to TRBD1 (6 bases). Germline V gives CDR1 LNHNV, CDR2 YYDKDF (reference sequence). The germline V and J ends were trimmed by 1 base and 0 bases, with 18 bases remaining between them. The CDR3 loop spans 19 amino acids. The CDR3 bases are TGTGCCACCAGCAGAGTAGGAAGACAGGTTGGGACAACTAATGAAAAACTGTTTTTT. Its translation is CATSRVGRQVGTTNEKLFF.

This rearrangement joins TRBV11-3 to TRBJ1-3; no reliable D call. CDR1 is SGHNT and CDR2 is YENEEA in the germline V gene. The CDR3 loop spans 14 amino acids. With 1 base removed from V and 1 base from J, the gap between germline ends came to 5 bases. In nucleotides, the CDR3 is TGTGCCAGCAGCTTAGCAGGATCTGGAAACACCATATATTTT. It codes for CASSLAGSGNTIYF.